A single T cell receptor beta chain is shown here with its context. Its antigen is not known. CDR1 is SNHLY and CDR2 is FYNNEI in the germline V gene. CDR3 size: 13 residues. V dropped 3 bases and J dropped 6 bases, with 12 bases sitting between them. TCRdb reprocessed the reads with MiXCR, giving one entry per CDR3 protein. This sample yields more than 350,000 distinct CDR3 sequences, of which approximately 30% are seen a single time; roughly 15% belongs to the top ten. These data belong to a study of T cell repertoires in cytomegalovirus infection. Study at large: Evidence of both CMV infection and a matching HLA type came from public TCR beta signatures. Findings of the study overall: The study found HLA-C-restricted CMV-specific TCR beta clonotypes dominating the ex vivo response.

Sequenced material: PBMCs. The V and J genes are TRBV2 and TRBJ2-7; D remains ambiguous. This TCR was recovered from a human donor in good health (CMV status not recorded). Some clones in this sample may be carry-over from other donors' samples. The CDR3 reads CASSERFIPEQYF. CDR3 sequence (DNA): TGTGCCAGCAGTGAGCGGTTCATTCCCGAGCAGTACTTC.